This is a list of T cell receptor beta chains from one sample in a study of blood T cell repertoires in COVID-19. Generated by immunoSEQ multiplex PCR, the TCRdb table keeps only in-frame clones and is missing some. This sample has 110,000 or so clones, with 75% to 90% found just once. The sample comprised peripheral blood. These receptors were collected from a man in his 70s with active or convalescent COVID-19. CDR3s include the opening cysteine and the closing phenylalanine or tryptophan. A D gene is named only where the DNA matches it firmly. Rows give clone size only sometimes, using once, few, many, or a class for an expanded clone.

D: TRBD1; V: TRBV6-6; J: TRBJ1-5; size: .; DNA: TGTGCCAGCAGTTACCCTGGACAGGGCTCTAATCAGCCCCAGCATTTT; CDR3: CASSYPGQGSNQPQHF
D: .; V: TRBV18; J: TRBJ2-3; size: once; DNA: TGTGCCAGCTCTCAAATGACTCGTCTAAACACAGATACGCAGTATTTT; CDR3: CASSQMTRLNTDTQYF
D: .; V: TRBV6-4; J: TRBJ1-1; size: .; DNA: TGTGCCAGCAGTGACCGGTGGAAGGAGGAGAACACTGAAGCTTTCTTT; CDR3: CASSDRWKEENTEAFF
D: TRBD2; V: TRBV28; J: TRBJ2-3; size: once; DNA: TGTGCCAGCAGTTTGGGAGGGCCCGGGGGGCAGTATTTT; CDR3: CASSLGGPGGQYF
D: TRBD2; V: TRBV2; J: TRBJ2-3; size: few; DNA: TGTGCCAGCAGTGAATTGGGAGGGCCGCAAGATACGCAGTATTTT; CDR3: CASSELGGPQDTQYF
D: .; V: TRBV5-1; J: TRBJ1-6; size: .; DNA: TGCGCCAGCAGCTTGGAGGCAGCGGAGCATTCACCCCTCCACTTT; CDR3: CASSLEAAEHSPLHF
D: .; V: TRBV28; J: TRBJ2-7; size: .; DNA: TGTGCCAGCACCCCAGCGGGCCTTACCTACGAGCAGTACTTC; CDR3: CASTPAGLTYEQYF
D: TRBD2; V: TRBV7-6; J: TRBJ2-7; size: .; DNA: TGTGCCAGCAGCTGGACTAGCGGGAGTAGTTACGAGCAGTACTTC; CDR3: CASSWTSGSSYEQYF
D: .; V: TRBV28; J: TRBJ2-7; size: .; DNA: TGTGCCAGCAGTTTGCCCCAGGCAGGGTCCTACGAGCAGTACTTC; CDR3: CASSLPQAGSYEQYF
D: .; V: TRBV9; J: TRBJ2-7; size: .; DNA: TGTGCCAGCAGCCCAGGACAGATGAGCTCCTACGAGCAGTACTTC; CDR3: CASSPGQMSSYEQYF
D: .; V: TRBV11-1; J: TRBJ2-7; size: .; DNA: TGTGCCAGCAGCTCAAGACAGGTTAGCTCCTACGAGCAGTACTTC; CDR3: CASSSRQVSSYEQYF
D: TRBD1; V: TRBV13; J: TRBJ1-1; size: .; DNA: TGTGCCAGCAGCTTAGGTTCCCCCACAGGGGGGAAGGACACTGAAGCTTTCTTT; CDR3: CASSLGSPTGGKDTEAFF
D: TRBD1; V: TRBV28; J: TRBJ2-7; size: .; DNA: TGTGCCAGCAGCGGTGTGGGACAGGGCCCCTACGAGCAGTACTTC; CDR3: CASSGVGQGPYEQYF
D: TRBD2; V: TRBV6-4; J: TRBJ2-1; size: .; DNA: TGTGCCAGCAGTGGGCGGGGGGCGAGCTCCTACAATGAGCAGTTCTTC; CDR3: CASSGRGASSYNEQFF
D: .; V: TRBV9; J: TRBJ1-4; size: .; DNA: TGTGCCAGCAGCGTAGGCGGGGGAGAGGCTAATGAAAAACTGTTTTTT; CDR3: CASSVGGGEANEKLFF
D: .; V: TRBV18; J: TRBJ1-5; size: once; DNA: TGTGCCAGCTCACCACCGGTGGGGGGAAGCAATCAGCCCCAGCATTTT; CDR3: CASSPPVGGSNQPQHF